One TCR beta chain is described in this entry. Its cognate antigen is unknown. The sample belongs to a study of cytomegalovirus exposure and HLA in healthy donors. Study outcomes and limitations: The study found most TCR sequences rare, yet found some public TCRs in many donors. Associated with HLA alleles at 0.05 false discovery rate in a later analysis were about 17,000 TCR beta sequences. TCR beta V- and J-gene trimming was later associated with a missense DCLRE1C variant.

Per germline, CDR1 SGHRS and CDR2 YFSETQ. J was trimmed by 1 base and V by 4 bases; bases with no gene match: 17. The CDR3 has 19 amino acids. Healthy bone marrow donors made up the donors. The PCR was carried out with 60 Vbeta primers and 13 Jbeta primers. Here immunoSEQ multiplex PCR was the method, and the copy in TCRdb shows in-frame clones only, minus some. The data contain some 120,000 clones, about 80% of them singletons. This chain uses TRBV5-1 with TRBJ2-4; 7 bases are shared with TRBD1. The receptor was isolated from a man aged 25 to 40 in good health and CMV-seronegative. Sequencing input: PBMCs. The CDR3 nucleotides are TGCGCCAGCAGCGACGATATAAACAGGGGAATAGGGGCCAAAAACATTCAGTACTTC. This encodes CASSDDINRGIGAKNIQYF.